The clone carrying this T cell receptor beta chain was picked up a small number of times. Its specificity is unknown. These data originate in a study of CD8 T cells in ankylosing spondylitis. Making the TCR beta libraries involved quantitative 5'-RACE with molecular barcodes. TCRdb re-called the 5' RACE reads through MiXCR, storing one row per CDR3 protein. The table has 200,000 to 250,000 distinct CDR3 sequences, 15% to 20% seen once. Overall study findings and caveats: Disease-associated clones were reportedly significantly overrepresented in matched ankylosing spondylitis synovial fluid. About 8 highly homologous variants made up a TCR beta motif that seemed to typify ankylosing spondylitis blood.

CDR1 and CDR2 from the germline V gene are SGHAT and FQNNGV. V lost 5 bases, J lost 5 bases, and 12 bases lay in between. The CDR3 loop spans 13 amino acids. The receptor's source is a male donor with ankylosing spondylitis. This chain uses TRBV11-2 with TRBJ2-5; the D is unclear. Input material: blood, either unsorted or a sorted T cell fraction (not recorded which). The CDR3, as DNA: TGTGCCAGCAGCCTGGTCTTCGGCGAGACCCAGTACTTC. This sequence encodes CASSLVFGETQYF.